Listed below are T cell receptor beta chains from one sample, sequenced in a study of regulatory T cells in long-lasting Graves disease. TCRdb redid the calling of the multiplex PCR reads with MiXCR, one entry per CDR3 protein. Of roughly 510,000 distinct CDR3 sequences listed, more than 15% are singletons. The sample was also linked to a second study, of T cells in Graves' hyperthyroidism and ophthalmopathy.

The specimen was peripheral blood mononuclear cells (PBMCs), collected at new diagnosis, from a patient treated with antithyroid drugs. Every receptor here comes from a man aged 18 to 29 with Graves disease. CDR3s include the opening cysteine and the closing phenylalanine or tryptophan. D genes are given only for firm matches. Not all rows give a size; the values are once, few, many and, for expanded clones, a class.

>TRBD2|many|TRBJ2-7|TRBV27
CASSWGREGYEQYF
TGTGCCAGCAGTTGGGGACGGGAGGGTTACGAGCAGTACTTC
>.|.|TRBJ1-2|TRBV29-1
CSVDVRGYGYTF
TGCAGCGTTGACGTACGCGGCTATGGCTACACCTTC
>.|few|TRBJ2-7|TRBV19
CASSPAISSYEQYF
TGTGCCAGTAGTCCCGCGATTAGCTCCTACGAGCAGTACTTC
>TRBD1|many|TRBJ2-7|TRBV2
CASSYPGQGLSYEQYF
TGTGCCAGCAGTTACCCGGGACAGGGCCTTTCCTACGAGCAGTACTTC
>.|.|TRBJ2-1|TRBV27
CASSFEGLNEQFF
TGTGCCAGCAGTTTTGAGGGGTTGAATGAGCAGTTCTTC
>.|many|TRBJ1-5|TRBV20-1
CSARWQTDQPQHF
TGCAGTGCTAGATGGCAGACTGATCAGCCCCAGCATTTT
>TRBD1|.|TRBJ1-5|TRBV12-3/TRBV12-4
CASSLAQGKNQPQHF
TGTGCCAGCAGTTTGGCACAGGGGAAGAATCAGCCCCAGCATTTT
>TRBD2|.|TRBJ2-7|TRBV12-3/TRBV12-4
CASRRSGLAGHYEQYF
TGTGCCAGCAGACGAAGCGGACTAGCGGGGCACTACGAGCAGTACTTC
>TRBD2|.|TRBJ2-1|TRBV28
CASILREGRYNEQFF
TGTGCCAGCATCCTGCGGGAGGGCCGGTACAATGAGCAGTTCTTC
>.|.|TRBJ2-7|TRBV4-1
CASSPEAQFSYEQYF
TGCGCCAGCAGCCCCGAGGCCCAGTTCTCCTACGAGCAGTACTTC
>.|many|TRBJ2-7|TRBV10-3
CAISESSPLPAYF
TGTGCCATCAGTGAGTCGAGCCCCCTCCCCGCGTACTTC
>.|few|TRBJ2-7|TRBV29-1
CSVRDPEHYEQYF
TGCAGCGTGCGGGACCCAGAACATTACGAGCAGTACTTC
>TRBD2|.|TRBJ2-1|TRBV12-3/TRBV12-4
CASSLHGAGDLDEQFF
TGTGCCAGCAGTTTACATGGAGCGGGAGATTTGGATGAGCAGTTCTTC
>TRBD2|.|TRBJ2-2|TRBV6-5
CASSYSVGGPETGELFF
TGTGCCAGCAGTTACTCGGTGGGAGGGCCAGAAACCGGGGAGCTGTTTTTT
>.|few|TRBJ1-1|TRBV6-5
CASSYSQGRTEAFF
TGTGCCAGCAGTTACTCTCAGGGGAGAACTGAAGCTTTCTTT
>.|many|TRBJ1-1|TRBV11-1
CASSLARDLWGTEAFF
TGTGCCAGCAGCTTAGCTCGCGATCTCTGGGGCACTGAAGCTTTCTTT
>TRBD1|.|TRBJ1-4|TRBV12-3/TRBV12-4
CASSTWDRVDEKLFF
TGTGCCAGCAGTACATGGGACAGGGTAGATGAAAAACTGTTTTTT
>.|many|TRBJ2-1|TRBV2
CASSENGYEQFF
TGTGCCAGCAGTGAGAATGGATATGAGCAGTTCTTC
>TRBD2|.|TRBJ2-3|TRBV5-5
CASSHLPGLAGHGGHKVEQYF
TGTGCCAGCAGCCATTTACCGGGACTAGCGGGTCACGGGGGTCATAAAGTGGAGCAGTATTTT
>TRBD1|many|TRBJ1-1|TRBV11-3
CASSRGPEAFF
TGTGCCAGCAGCAGGGGGCCCGAAGCTTTCTTT
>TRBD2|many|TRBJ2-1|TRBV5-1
CASSLVPSGRVYNEQFF
TGCGCCAGCAGCTTGGTCCCTAGCGGGAGGGTCTACAATGAGCAGTTCTTC
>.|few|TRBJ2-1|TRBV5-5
CASSSITGTLNEQFF
TGTGCCAGCAGCTCGATAACCGGGACACTCAATGAGCAGTTCTTC
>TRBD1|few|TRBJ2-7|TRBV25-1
CASSTPPGQGFYEQYF
TGTGCCAGCAGTACACCTCCGGGACAGGGCTTCTACGAGCAGTACTTC
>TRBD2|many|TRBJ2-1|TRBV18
CASSPALAGAGEQFF
TGTGCCAGCTCACCGGCGCTAGCGGGAGCGGGGGAGCAGTTCTTC
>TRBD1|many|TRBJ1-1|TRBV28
CASSLYPRGMSTEAFF
TGTGCCAGCAGTTTATACCCCAGGGGGATGAGCACTGAAGCTTTCTTT
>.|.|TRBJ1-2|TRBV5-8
CASSFGTHAASYTF
TGTGCCAGCAGCTTCGGGACCCATGCCGCTAGCTACACCTTC
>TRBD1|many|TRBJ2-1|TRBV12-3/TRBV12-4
CASSLHEQGSTYNEQFF
TGTGCCAGCAGTCTTCATGAACAGGGGTCCACCTACAATGAGCAGTTCTTC
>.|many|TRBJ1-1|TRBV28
CASSLRGKTEAFF
TGTGCCAGCAGTTTACGCGGGAAGACTGAAGCTTTCTTT
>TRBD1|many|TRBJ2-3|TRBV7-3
CASSFYPGDSRTDTQYF
TGTGCCAGCAGCTTTTACCCCGGGGACAGCCGCACAGATACGCAGTATTTT
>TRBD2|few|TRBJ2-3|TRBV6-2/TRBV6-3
CASMRGLAAIDTQYF
TGTGCCAGCATGAGGGGACTAGCTGCGATAGATACGCAGTATTTT
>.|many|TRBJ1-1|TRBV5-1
CASSDPGEGTEAFF
TGCGCCAGCAGCGATCCGGGGGAGGGTACTGAAGCTTTCTTT
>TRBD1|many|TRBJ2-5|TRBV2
CASSRDRAQETQYF
TGTGCCAGCAGTAGGGACAGGGCCCAGGAGACCCAGTACTTC